This T cell receptor beta chain was captured in a study of T cells after posttransplantation cyclophosphamide. On this clone itself: The antigen is unknown.

Findings and caveats of the study: Blood and skin or GI T cell repertoires showed limited TRB overlap. Recipient CMV seropositivity and CMV reactivation strongly tracked TRB clonality. Donor CD8+ memory clones often dominated recipient blood repertoires at later times.

TCRdb keeps only in-frame clones here, not all; method: immunoSEQ multiplex PCR. This table has 20,000 to 30,000 clones, roughly 83% appearing once. Germline V gene data show CDR1 as SEHNR and CDR2 as FQNEAQ (reference sequence). The CDR3 runs to 15 residues. The J segment lost 8 bases and the V segment lost 1 base, leaving 5 bases of the junction unmatched. The TCR originated in a woman aged 55-75 years with a blood cancer, CMV-positive, and with a related stem cell donor. Sequencing used PBMCs. The chain has TRBV7-9 and TRBJ1-6; 7 bases map to TRBD1. The CDR3 loop is CASSLGQGVHSPLHF. In DNA form, the CDR3 reads TGTGCCAGCAGCTTAGGACAGGGAGTGCATTCACCCCTCCACTTT.